The TCR beta chain under discussion was sequenced for a study of identical twins. The V and J ends lost 6 bases and 4 bases respectively, with 7 bases between them. Germline V lookup: CDR1 ENHRY, CDR2 SYGVKD. The CDR3 loop spans 12 amino acids. TCRdb called the 5' RACE reads again in MiXCR, with one record for every CDR3 protein. Here the sample spans 570,000 or so distinct CDR3 sequences, approximately 9.6% being singletons. This clonotype was found many times. These data also featured in a second study, about yellow fever vaccine responses in identical twins.

The rearrangement joins TRBV10-3 to TRBJ1-3; D remains unclear. The sequence came from a young woman in good health. The sequenced sample consisted of PBMCs. CDR3 residues: CAISQKGNTIYF. CDR3 DNA sequence: TGTGCCATCAGCCAGAAAGGAAACACCATATATTTT.